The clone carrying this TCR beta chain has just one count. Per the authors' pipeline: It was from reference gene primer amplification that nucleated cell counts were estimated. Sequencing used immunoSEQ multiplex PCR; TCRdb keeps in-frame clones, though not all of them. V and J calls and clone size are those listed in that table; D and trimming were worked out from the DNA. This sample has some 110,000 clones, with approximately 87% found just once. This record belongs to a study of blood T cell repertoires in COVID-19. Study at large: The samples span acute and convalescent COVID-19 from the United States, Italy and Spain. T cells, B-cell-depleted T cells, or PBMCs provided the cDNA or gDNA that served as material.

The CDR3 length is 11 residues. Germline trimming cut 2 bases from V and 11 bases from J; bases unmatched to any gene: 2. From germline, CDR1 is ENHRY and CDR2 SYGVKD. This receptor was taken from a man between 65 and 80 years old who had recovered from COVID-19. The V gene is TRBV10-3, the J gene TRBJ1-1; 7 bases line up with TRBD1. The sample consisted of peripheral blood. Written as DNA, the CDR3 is TGTGCCATCAGTGAGGACAGGGCGGCTTTCTTT. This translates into CAISEDRAAFF.